This section outlines one TCR beta chain sequence together with its context. TCR sequencing used cDNA made by reverse transcription of extracted RNA. Some clones are missing from TCRdb's copy, which holds only in-frame ones; the method was immunoSEQ multiplex PCR. The sample holds 150,000 or so clones, over 70% seen once. These data are taken from a study of CD8+ T cells in alopecia areata. CDR1 is SEHNR and CDR2 is FQNEAQ in the germline V gene (reference sequence). V gave up 0 bases and J gave up 0 bases, with 8 bases separating them. The CDR3 extends over 15 amino acids. The source material was CD8+ T cells sorted from blood, sampled at week 0. The sequence derives from a human donor with alopecia areata. The chain has TRBV7-9 and TRBJ1-2; D gene ambiguous. CDR3 residues: CASSLAGTPNYGYTF. CDR3 sequence (DNA): TGTGCCAGCAGCTTAGCAGGCACACCTAACTATGGCTACACCTTC. Filled out from reference TRBV7-9 and TRBJ1-2, the complete variable domain reads DTGVSQNPRHKITKRGQNVTFRCDPISEHNRLYWYRQTLGQGPEFLTYFQNEAQLEKSRLLSDRFSAERPKGSFSTLEIQRTEQGDSAMYLCASSLAGTPNYGYTFGSGTRLTVV.